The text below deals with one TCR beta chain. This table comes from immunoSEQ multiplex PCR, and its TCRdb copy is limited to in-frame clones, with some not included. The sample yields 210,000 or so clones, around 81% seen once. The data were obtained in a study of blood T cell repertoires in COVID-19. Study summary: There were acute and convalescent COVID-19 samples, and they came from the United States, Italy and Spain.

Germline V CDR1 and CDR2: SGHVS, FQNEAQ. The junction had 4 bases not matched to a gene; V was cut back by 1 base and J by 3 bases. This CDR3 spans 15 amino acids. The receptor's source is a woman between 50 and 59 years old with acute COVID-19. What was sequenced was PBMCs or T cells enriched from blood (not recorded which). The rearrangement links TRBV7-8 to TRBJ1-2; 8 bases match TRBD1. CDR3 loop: CASSLGPQGDYGYTF. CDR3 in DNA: TGTGCCAGCAGCTTAGGGCCACAGGGGGACTATGGCTACACCTTC.